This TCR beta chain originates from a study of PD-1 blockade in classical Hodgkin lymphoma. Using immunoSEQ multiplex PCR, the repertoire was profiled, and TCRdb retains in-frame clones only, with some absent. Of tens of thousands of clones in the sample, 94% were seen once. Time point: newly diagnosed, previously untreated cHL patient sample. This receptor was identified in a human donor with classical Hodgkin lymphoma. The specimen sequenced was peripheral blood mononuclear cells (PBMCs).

The CDR3 here is CASSLLTVGKAEAFF. The DNA for the CDR3 is TGTGCCAGCAGTCTCCTGACAGTGGGGAAGGCTGAAGCTTTCTTT. This sequence joins TRBV28 and TRBJ1-1; possibly TRBD1 for D (5 bases). This CDR3 spans 15 amino acids. CDR1 and CDR2 from the germline V gene are MDHEN and SYDVKM. V lost 5 bases and J 6 bases, leaving 19 bases between the germline ends.